This TCR beta chain originates from a study of blood T cell repertoires in COVID-19. On the study more broadly: Acute and convalescent COVID-19 specimens originated in the United States, Italy and Spain.

The assay was immunoSEQ multiplex PCR, and TCRdb's table has in-frame clones only and misses some. The sample shows 200,000 to 250,000 clones, about 88% of them seen only once. The CDR3 totals 15 residues. Enrolment of Seattle patients took place during active infection, and they were followed longitudinally. The sequenced sample consisted of peripheral blood. This chain joins TRBV12-1 and TRBJ2-7; TRBD1 was called by the table and not checked on the DNA. TRBV12-1 corresponds to a pseudogene. The source of this sequence is a woman aged 45-59 years with COVID-19, enrolled during active disease. The CDR3 DNA sequence: TGTGCCAGCAGCTTAGAACGGGACAGGAGAGGCGAGCAGTACGTC. This translates into CASSLERDRRGEQYV.